What follows are 13 T cell receptor beta chains derived from one specimen sequenced in a study of T cell changes during pregnancy in multiple sclerosis. Data came from immunoSEQ multiplex PCR; TCRdb stores just in-frame clones and leaves some out. The table includes 20,000 or so clones, approximately 89% detected once. The material sequenced was CD4+ T cells from peripheral blood mononuclear cells, taken after pregnancy. The receptors come from a female donor in good health, enrolled as a control in a pregnancy study.

This chain links TRBV6-1 with TRBJ1-2; D is undetermined. Deletions cut 5 bases from V and 2 bases from J, with 6 bases between. The germline V gene has CDR1 MNHNS and CDR2 SASEGT. CDR3 length: 12 residues. CDR3 in amino acids: CASSLINYGYTF. The CDR3 bases are TGTGCCAGCAGTTTAATAAACTATGGCTACACCTTC.

The rearrangement uses TRBV7-6 and TRBJ2-7; no definite D call. V lost 5 bases to trimming and J lost 0 bases, with 8 bases between them. There are 13 residues in the CDR3. CDR1 is SGHVS and CDR2 is FNYEAQ in the germline V gene. The DNA of the CDR3 is TGTGCCAGCAGCCCTACAGCCTCCTACGAGCAGTACTTC. Translated, it gives CASSPTASYEQYF. The variable domain in full, with the rest retrieved from reference TRBV7-6 and TRBJ2-7, is GAGVSQSPRYKVTKRGQDVALRCDPISGHVSLYWYRQALGQGPEFLTYFNYEAQQDKSGLPNDRFSAERPEGSISTLTIQRTEQRDSAMYRCASSPTASYEQYFGPGTRLTVT.

The genes are TRBV9 and TRBJ2-7, with TRBD1 identical over 7 bases. The CDR3 consists of 15 residues. Losses at the gene ends were 3 bases for V and 0 bases for J; bases not matched to a gene: 6. Germline loops: CDR1 SGDLS, CDR2 YYNGEE. The chain's CDR3 is CASSAQGENSYEQYF. CDR3 coding DNA: TGTGCCAGCAGCGCCCAGGGGGAGAACTCCTACGAGCAGTACTTC.

The genes are TRBV10-3 and TRBJ2-4, with TRBD2 matching 7 bases. CDR3 length equals 15 residues. Germline V gene lookup returns CDR1 ENHRY and CDR2 SYGVKD. Trimming at V came to 0 bases and at J to 7 bases, leaving 6 bases not matched to a gene. The CDR3: CAISESGQAGNIQYF. DNA of the CDR3: TGTGCCATCAGTGAGTCAGGCCAAGCGGGGAACATTCAGTACTTC.

The chain is built from TRBV6-4 and TRBJ2-3; TRBD2 matches at 14 bases. The germline gives CDR1 MRHNA, CDR2 SNTAGT. The CDR3 has 15 amino acids. J lost 4 bases, V lost 3 bases, and 0 bases had no gene match. The CDR3 DNA follows: TGTGCCAGCAGTGAGACTAGCGGGGGGGCAGATACGCAGTATTTT. Translated: CASSETSGGADTQYF.

This clone was seen just once. The chain carries TRBV7-2 and TRBJ2-1; TRBD2 matches at 10 bases. The CDR3 covers 16 residues. Germline values: CDR1 SGHTA, CDR2 FQGNSA. The V gene end was trimmed by 5 bases and the J gene end by 4 bases; junction bases not matched to a gene: 8. CDR3 sequence (DNA): TGTGCCAGCAGCAAGCTAGCGGGAGCAGGATACAATGAGCAGTTCTTC. The encoded protein is CASSKLAGAGYNEQFF.

The chain recombines TRBV21-1 with TRBJ2-7; no DNA check was done on the table's D call, TRBD1. TRBV21-1 is recorded as a pseudogene. The CDR3 length is 15 residues. The CDR3 sequence is CASSKDSPITYEQYF. Here the CDR3 DNA reads TGTGCCAGCAGCAAAGACAGTCCAATCACCTACGAGCAGTACTTC.

The chain couples TRBV30 to TRBJ1-4; D is unresolved. CDR1 and CDR2 (germline): GTSNPN, SVGIG (reference sequence). Trimming cost V 0 bases and J 8 bases, with 10 bases left between them. The CDR3 has 13 amino acids. DNA of the CDR3: TGTGCCTGGAGTGTACGGGAGGGCGAAAAACTGTTTTTT. The encoded protein is CAWSVREGEKLFF. Based on the CDR3 plus reference TRBV30 and TRBJ1-4, the full variable domain is SQTIHQWPATLVQPVGSPLSLECTVEGTSNPNLYWYRQAAGRGLQLLFYSVGIGQISSEVPQNLSASRPQDRQFILSSKKLLLSDSGFYLCAWSVREGEKLFFGSGTQLSVL.

The chain has TRBV5-4 and TRBJ1-2; D not resolved. This CDR3 spans 13 amino acids. CDR1 and CDR2 (germline): SGHNT, YYREEE (reference sequence). The V end lost 2 bases, the J end lost 8 bases, and 13 bases lay between the germline ends. CDR3 nucleotide sequence: TGTGCCAGCAGCTTCGAGGCGAGGAGCGGCTACACCTTC. This encodes CASSFEARSGYTF.

This chain connects TRBV5-8 to TRBJ2-2; D uncertain. This CDR3 comprises 15 residues. Trimming left V 0 bases short and J 1 base short, with 7 bases between. Germline CDR1 SGHTS, CDR2 YDEGEE. CDR3 nucleotides: TGTGCCAGCAGCTTGGAGCATGTGAACACCGGGGAGCTGTTTTTT. It specifies CASSLEHVNTGELFF.

The rearrangement uses TRBV6-5 and TRBJ1-4; D ambiguous. The germline gives CDR1 MNHEY, CDR2 SVGAGI. The CDR3 is 15 amino acids. With 6 bases removed from V and 2 bases from J, the gap between germline ends came to 13 bases. CDR3 DNA sequence: TGTGCCAGCAGCAGCGCGGGGAGCACTAATGAAAAACTGTTTTTT. Translating it yields CASSSAGSTNEKLFF.

The J gene is TRBJ2-5, the V gene TRBV2; 9 bases map to TRBD2. V lost 4 bases to trimming and J lost 2 bases; unmatched junction nucleotides: 8. CDR1 SNHLY and CDR2 FYNNEI come from the germline V gene. The length of the CDR3 is 16 residues. The CDR3 protein is CASSGGSGGIQETQYF. CDR3 sequence (DNA): TGTGCCAGCAGTGGGGGCAGCGGGGGGATACAAGAGACCCAGTACTTC.

The chain joins TRBV2 to TRBJ2-7; D gene ambiguous. This CDR3 has 14 amino acids. V lost 5 bases and J lost 2, with 13 bases in between. Germline V CDR1 and CDR2: SNHLY, FYNNEI. CDR3 sequence reads: CASSPRQAPYEQYF. CDR3 DNA: TGTGCCAGCAGTCCTCGGCAGGCCCCCTACGAGCAGTACTTC.